This T cell receptor beta chain was sequenced during a study of cytomegalovirus exposure and HLA in healthy donors. The PCR contained 60 Vbeta and 13 Jbeta primers. TCRdb's table, derived via immunoSEQ multiplex PCR, lists solely in-frame clones and lacks some. In the table there are about 80,000 clones, roughly 80% of which are singletons. Between the trimmed V and J ends, which lost 6 bases and 5 bases, there was a span of 13 bases. This CDR3 has 13 residues. Per germline, CDR1 MDHEN and CDR2 SYDVKM. The source is a woman aged 40 to 49 in good health and CMV-seropositive. The chain links TRBV28 to TRBJ1-2, with a tentative D call TRBD1 (5 bases). The sequenced material came from PBMCs. This CDR3 is CASRTTGLYGYTF. DNA for the CDR3: TGTGCCAGCAGAACAACGGGACTTTATGGCTACACCTTC.